Listed here are 13 T cell receptor beta chains from one sample, sequenced in a study of blood T cell repertoires in COVID-19. Here immunoSEQ multiplex PCR was the method, and the copy in TCRdb shows in-frame clones only, minus some. The sample yields about 200,000 clones, about four fifths seen once. What was sequenced was peripheral blood. The receptors come from a woman in her forties with active or convalescent COVID-19.

This chain uses TRBV12-5 with TRBJ1-3; weak D call: TRBD1 (6 bases). Trimming left V 7 bases short and J 4 bases short, with 17 bases between. The CDR3 has 15 amino acids. Germline CDR1 is LGHNT and CDR2 is FRNRAP. CDR3 coding DNA: TGTGCTAGTGCCCTCGGGGGGGGCGGGGGAAACACCATATATTTT. Translation: CASALGGGGGNTIYF. Supplemented by reference TRBV12-5 and TRBJ1-3, the full variable domain reads DARVTQTPRHKVTEMGQEVTMRCQPILGHNTVFWYRQTMMQGLELLAYFRNRAPLDDSGMPKDRFSAEMPDATLATLKIQPSEPRDSAVYFCASALGGGGGNTIYFGEGSWLTVV.

The V gene is TRBV28, the J gene TRBJ2-5; a possible D gene is TRBD1 (6 bases). Germline V lookup: CDR1 MDHEN, CDR2 SYDVKM. Trimming cost V 6 bases and J 1 base, with 15 bases left between them. The length of the CDR3 is 15 residues. This CDR3 reads CASRPTGTLQETQYF. As DNA, the CDR3 is TGTGCCAGCAGACCGACCGGGACACTCCAAGAGACCCAGTACTTC.

V gene TRBV24-1 combines with J gene TRBJ2-5; a possible D gene is TRBD2 (5 bases). From germline, CDR1 is KGHDR and CDR2 SFDVKD. V was pared by 1 base and J by 1 base, with 21 bases between. The CDR3 sequence is 19 residues long. The CDR3 protein is CATSDFEGRPSTLQETQYF. The CDR3 DNA is TGTGCCACCAGTGATTTTGAGGGCAGGCCCAGTACCCTCCAAGAGACCCAGTACTTC.

The V and J genes are TRBV5-1 and TRBJ1-3, with a possible D match to TRBD1 (6 bases). Germline CDR1 is SGHRS and CDR2 is YFSETQ. The germline V and J ends were trimmed by 0 bases and 3 bases, with 13 bases remaining between them. This CDR3 is 16 amino acids long. The CDR3: CASSLAPRGYGNTIYF. Here the CDR3 DNA reads TGCGCCAGCAGCTTGGCCCCCAGGGGTTATGGAAACACCATATATTTT.

This clone was detected once. The chain has TRBV9 and TRBJ2-2, with TRBD1 identical over 8 bases. Germline CDR1 and CDR2: SGDLS and YYNGEE. The trim removed 0 bases at V and 5 bases at J, leaving 9 bases unmatched. This CDR3 has 17 amino acids. DNA for the CDR3: TGTGCCAGCAGCGTAGAGCTAGGACAGGGTGGTACCGGGGAGCTGTTTTTT. Amino acids: CASSVELGQGGTGELFF. The entire variable domain, with the rest obtained from reference TRBV9 and TRBJ2-2, is as follows: DSGVTQTPKHLITATGQRVTLRCSPRSGDLSVYWYQQSLDQGLQFLIQYYNGEERAKGNILERFSAQQFPDLHSELNLSSLELGDSALYFCASSVELGQGGTGELFFGEGSRLTVL.

The rearrangement joins TRBV5-1 to TRBJ2-7, with TRBD1 matching 11 bases. CDR3 length equals 18 residues. From germline, CDR1 is SGHRS and CDR2 YFSETQ. V dropped 2 bases and J dropped 2; count of bases not matched to a gene: 12. In DNA form, the CDR3 reads TGCGCCAGCAGCTTTCGTTGGACAGGGGGCGGCGGGACCTACGAGCAGTACTTC. This codes for CASSFRWTGGGGTYEQYF. The whole variable domain, remainder taken from reference TRBV5-1 and TRBJ2-7, is KAGVTQTPRYLIKTRGQQVTLSCSPISGHRSVSWYQQTPGQGLQFLFEYFSETQRNKGNFPGRFSGRQFSNSRSEMNVSTLELGDSALYLCASSFRWTGGGGTYEQYFGPGTRLTVT.

The genes are TRBV19 and TRBJ2-3; 11 bases match TRBD2. Germline-derived CDR1 and CDR2 are LNHDA and SQIVND (reference sequence). The CDR3 consists of 17 residues. V trimming: 5 bases; J trimming: 1 base; junction bases outside the gene matches: 8. CDR3 residues: CASSFPQLAGGTDTQYF. DNA of the CDR3: TGTGCCAGTAGTTTCCCCCAACTAGCGGGGGGCACAGATACGCAGTATTTT.

This sequence joins TRBV4-1 and TRBJ2-2, with TRBD1 matching over 8 bases. This CDR3 is built from 15 residues. Looked up from germline, CDR1 is MGHRA and CDR2 is YSYEKL. Losses at the gene ends were 4 bases for V and 1 base for J; bases not matched to a gene: 2. CDR3 in amino acids: CASSLGTGNTGELFF. CDR3 coding DNA: TGCGCCAGCAGCCTGGGGACAGGGAACACCGGGGAGCTGTTTTTT.

The chain carries TRBV7-9 and TRBJ2-7; D might be TRBD1 (6 bases). Germline V gene sequence: CDR1 SEHNR, CDR2 FQNEAQ (reference sequence). The CDR3 covers 12 residues. V was trimmed by 8 bases and J by 5 bases, leaving 13 bases between them. The chain's CDR3 is CASATGSDEQYF. The CDR3 DNA follows: TGTGCCAGCGCGACAGGTAGCGACGAGCAGTACTTC.

The genes are TRBV28 and TRBJ1-5, with a possible D match to TRBD1 (6 bases). CDR3 length: 14 residues. The V end was cut by 6 bases, the J end by 2 bases, with 11 bases between. The germline gives CDR1 MDHEN, CDR2 SYDVKM. The CDR3 DNA follows: TGTGCCAGCAGACTCAGGGGAGGCAATCAGCCCCAGCATTTT. Residues: CASRLRGGNQPQHF.

The V call is TRBV5-4, the J call TRBJ1-2; D may be TRBD1 (5 bases). This CDR3 comprises 13 residues. The V gene's germline CDR1 is SGHNT and CDR2 YYREEE (reference sequence). Trimming took 1 base from V and 6 from J, leaving 10 bases between them. CDR3 protein: CASSLPGEDGYTF. Written as DNA, the CDR3 is TGTGCCAGCAGCTTGCCGGGGGAGGATGGCTACACCTTC.

This clone was picked up one time. The chain recombines TRBV2 with TRBJ2-7; TRBD1 matches 8 bases. The germline CDR1 and CDR2 sequences are SNHLY and FYNNEI. Unmatched junction bases numbered 5, after V lost 2 bases and J lost 5 bases. The CDR3 loop spans 14 amino acids. The CDR3 loop reads CASSENGQGDEQYF. The CDR3 DNA sequence: TGTGCCAGCAGTGAAAACGGACAGGGCGACGAGCAGTACTTC.

The chain's CDR3 is CASRTGTDSPLHF. The CDR3 DNA sequence: TGTGCCAGCAGGACAGGGACGGATTCACCCCTCCACTTT. The chain carries TRBV2 and TRBJ1-6, with 7 bases matching TRBD1. From germline, CDR1 is SNHLY and CDR2 FYNNEI. The CDR3 sequence is 13 residues long. J lost 8 bases, V lost 6 bases, and 4 bases had no gene match. Full variable domain (rest looked up from reference TRBV2 and TRBJ1-6): EPEVTQTPSHQVTQMGQEVILRCVPISNHLYFYWYRQILGQKVEFLVSFYNNEISEKSEIFDDQFSVERPDGSNFTLKIRSTKLEDSAMYFCASRTGTDSPLHFGNGTRLTVT.